This T cell receptor (beta chain) was profiled in a study of shared clonotypes between healthy human individuals. Concerning this clone: Its target is not known.

Study-wide points: Represented diversity (both genetic and exposure-history) was limited by the small number of donors. Sharing across four donors was highest in naive CD4 (approximately 5%) and lowest in memory CD8 (roughly 0.4%).

Germline V gives CDR1 SNHLY, CDR2 FYNNEI. V lost 1 base and J lost 5, with 11 bases in between. CDR3 length: 15 amino acids. Sequencing used immunoSEQ multiplex PCR; TCRdb keeps in-frame clones, though not all of them. The sample includes hundreds of thousands of clones, about 96% of them seen just once. Input material: naive CD4+ T cells sorted from blood. Subset specified: CD45RA+ positively selected. The clonotype originates from a woman in her 30s in good health. This chain links TRBV2 with TRBJ2-2; D not resolved. For the CDR3, the DNA is TGTGCCAGCAGTGAAGGCGGTTTGGCAACCGGGGAGCTGTTTTTT. Translating it yields CASSEGGLATGELFF. Variable domain in full (rest from reference TRBV2 and TRBJ2-2): EPEVTQTPSHQVTQMGQEVILRCVPISNHLYFYWYRQILGQKVEFLVSFYNNEISEKSEIFDDQFSVERPDGSNFTLKIRSTKLEDSAMYFCASSEGGLATGELFFGEGSRLTVL.